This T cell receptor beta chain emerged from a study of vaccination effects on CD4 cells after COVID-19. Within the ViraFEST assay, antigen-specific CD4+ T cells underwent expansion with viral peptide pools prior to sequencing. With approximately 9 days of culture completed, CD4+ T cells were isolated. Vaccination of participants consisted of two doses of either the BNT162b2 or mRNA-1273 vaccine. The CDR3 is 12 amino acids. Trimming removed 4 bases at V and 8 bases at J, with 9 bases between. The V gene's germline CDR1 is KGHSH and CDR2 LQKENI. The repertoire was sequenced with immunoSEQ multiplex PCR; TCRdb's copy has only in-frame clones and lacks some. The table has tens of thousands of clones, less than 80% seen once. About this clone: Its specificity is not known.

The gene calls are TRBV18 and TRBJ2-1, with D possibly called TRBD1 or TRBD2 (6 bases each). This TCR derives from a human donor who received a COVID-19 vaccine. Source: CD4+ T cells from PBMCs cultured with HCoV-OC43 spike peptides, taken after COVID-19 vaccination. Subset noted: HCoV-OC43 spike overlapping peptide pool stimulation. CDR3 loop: CASSRRGDEQFF. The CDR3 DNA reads TGTGCCAGCTCACGTAGGGGGGATGAGCAGTTCTTC.